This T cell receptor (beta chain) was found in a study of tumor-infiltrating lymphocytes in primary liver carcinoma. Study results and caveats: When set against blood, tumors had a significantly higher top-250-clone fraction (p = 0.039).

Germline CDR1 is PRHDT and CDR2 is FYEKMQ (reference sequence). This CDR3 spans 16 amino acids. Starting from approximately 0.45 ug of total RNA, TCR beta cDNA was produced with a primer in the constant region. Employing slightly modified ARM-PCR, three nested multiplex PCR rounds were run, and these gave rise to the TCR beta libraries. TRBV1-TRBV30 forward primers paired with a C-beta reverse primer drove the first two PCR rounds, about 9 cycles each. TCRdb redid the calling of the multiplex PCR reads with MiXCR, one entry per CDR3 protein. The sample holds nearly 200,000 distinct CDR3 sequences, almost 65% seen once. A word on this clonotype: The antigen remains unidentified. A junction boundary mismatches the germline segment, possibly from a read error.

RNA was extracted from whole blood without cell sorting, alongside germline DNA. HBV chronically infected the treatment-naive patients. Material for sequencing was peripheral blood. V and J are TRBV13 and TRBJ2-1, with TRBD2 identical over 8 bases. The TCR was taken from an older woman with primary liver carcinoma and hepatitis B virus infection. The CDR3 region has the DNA TGTGTCAGCAGCTTAGGTTGGCTAGCGGGCTACAATGAGCAGTTCTTC. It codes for CVSSLGWLAGYNEQFF.